This section outlines one T cell receptor beta chain sequence together with its context. Its antigen is still unknown. One entry per CDR3 protein results from TCRdb running MiXCR on the RT-PCR reads. The table shows about 540,000 distinct CDR3 sequences, with 20% to 25% occurring only once. The data belong to a study of response to subunit inactivated influenza vaccine. Study-wide findings and caveats: Each seasonal influenza vaccination, the authors suggested, recruits few new T cells.

This same sample was also taken into another study, of T cells expressing NK-cell markers. That work states: Beta-chain TCR cDNA was generated via 5'RACE template switching with UMIs. Sorted CD3+CD56-NKG2C+, CD3+CD56+NKG2C- and CD3+CD56+NKG2C+ T cells were the source of the TCR beta repertoires. Dominant NKG2C+ clonotypes were found to form 1.0-7.0% of CD8+ T cells in roughly 6 donors. What remained unclear was the HCMV specificity of expanded NKG2C+ T cell clones.

The sequences come from CD4+ T cells sorted from PBMCs, collected less than 13 days after vaccination. The receptor's source is a man aged 45-65 years who received an inactivated influenza vaccine.

The CDR3 DNA reads TGTGCCAGTAGTGCTCCGGGACTTCGTCCCTACGAGCAGTACTTC. Translation gives CASSAPGLRPYEQYF. J is TRBJ2-7 and V is TRBV19; D is possibly TRBD2 (6 bases). CDR1 LNHDA and CDR2 SQIVND come from the germline V gene (reference sequence). The CDR3 loop spans 15 amino acids. V was clipped by 5 bases and J by 2 bases, with 16 bases between them.